Below, one T cell receptor (beta chain) is given with its context. The antigen is not known. The CDR3 is 14 amino acids. V was shortened by 7 bases and J by 2 bases, with 14 bases between the two germline ends. Per the germline V gene, CDR1 is SNHLY and CDR2 is FYNNEI. The sample originates from a study of PD-1 blockade in mismatch repair-deficient tumors. Study background: Patients had more than ten mismatch repair-deficient cancer types, all previously treated and progressing.

Every patient had mismatch repair deficiency by PCR or immunohistochemistry. TCRs were sequenced from a few patients responding to pembrolizumab. The method was immunoSEQ multiplex PCR; TCRdb's version includes in-frame clones alone and lacks a portion of them. Among under 85,000 clones, around four fifths were seen once, and the ten largest hold 4.5% to 7%. Overall study results and limits: After pembrolizumab, tumor-resident clones rose rapidly, then generally contracted before radiologic responses.

Sample: peripheral blood, taken 2 weeks after starting pembrolizumab. The receptor comes from an adult with mismatch repair-deficient cancer. The gene calls are TRBV2 and TRBJ1-1, with D perhaps matching TRBD1 (6 bases). DNA for the CDR3: TGTGCCAGCAAGAGGACAGAAAGTAACACTGAAGCTTTCTTT. It is translated as CASKRTESNTEAFF.